A selection of T cell receptor beta chains follows, all from one sample in a study of cytomegalovirus exposure and HLA in healthy donors. Clones were sequenced by immunoSEQ multiplex PCR, and TCRdb holds only the in-frame ones, with some missing. The table lists about 120,000 clones, roughly 90% of them singletons. The material sequenced was PBMCs. These receptors were obtained from a woman aged 18 to 35 in good health and CMV-seropositive. The CDR3 runs from the conserved cysteine through the conserved F or W. Each record gives: clone size, V gene, D gene, J gene, CDR3 protein, CDR3 DNA. D genes are given only for firm matches. Only some rows state a clone size, as once, few, many or a class for expanded clones.

-,TRBV4-2,TRBD1,TRBJ1-2,CASSQGQGSYGYTF,TGTGCCAGCAGCCAGGGACAGGGAAGCTATGGCTACACCTTC
many,TRBV18,-,TRBJ1-5,CASSPPSSGGRGGQPQHF,TGTGCCAGCTCACCACCCAGCTCGGGGGGCAGGGGAGGACAGCCCCAGCATTTT
few,TRBV4-1,TRBD1,TRBJ2-7,CASSQWDRASEQYF,TGCGCCAGCAGCCAGTGGGACAGGGCCAGCGAGCAGTACTTC
-,TRBV19,TRBD1,TRBJ1-2,CASSRLQRDRDGYGYTF,TGTGCCAGTAGTAGACTCCAGCGGGACAGGGATGGCTATGGCTACACCTTC
once,TRBV28,-,TRBJ2-7,CASSLYEQYF,TGTGCCAGCAGCCTCTACGAGCAGTACTTC
-,TRBV2,TRBD1,TRBJ2-1,CASSEGPGQLDNEQFF,TGTGCCAGCAGTGAAGGACCGGGACAGCTAGACAATGAGCAGTTCTTC
-,TRBV19,-,TRBJ2-7,CASSQGIYEQYF,TGTGCCAGTAGTCAGGGGATCTACGAGCAGTACTTC
-,TRBV5-4,-,TRBJ2-1,CASSLGGKAYNEQFF,TGTGCCAGCAGCTTGGGAGGTAAAGCCTACAATGAGCAGTTCTTC
-,TRBV27,-,TRBJ2-7,CASSALDSGGYEQYF,TGTGCCAGCAGTGCCCTCGACTCTGGAGGCTACGAGCAGTACTTC
-,TRBV7-8,TRBD2,TRBJ2-3,CASTKRLADTDTQYF,TGTGCCAGCACTAAGAGGCTAGCGGACACAGATACGCAGTATTTT
-,TRBV2,TRBD1,TRBJ2-1,CASSKAGTGNREQFF,TGTGCCAGCAGTAAGGCCGGGACAGGGAATAGGGAGCAGTTCTTC
-,TRBV6-1,-,TRBJ1-1,CASSEVGGADEAFF,TGTGCCAGCAGTGAAGTGGGGGGGGCGGATGAAGCTTTCTTT
-,TRBV9,-,TRBJ1-2,CASSTDRISYGYTF,TGTGCCAGCAGCACCGATAGAATTTCCTATGGCTACACCTTC
-,TRBV29-1,TRBD1,TRBJ2-1,CSVVTGGGDEQFF,TGCAGCGTTGTGACAGGGGGCGGGGATGAGCAGTTCTTC
once,TRBV19,TRBD1,TRBJ2-3,CASSKGTGRFSGTDTQYF,TGTGCCAGTAGTAAAGGGACAGGGAGATTTTCTGGCACAGATACGCAGTATTTT
-,TRBV6-1,-,TRBJ2-7,CASSESGRYEQYF,TGTGCCAGCAGTGAATCAGGGAGGTACGAGCAGTACTTC
-,TRBV7-2,TRBD1,TRBJ2-5,CASSLGTGTGDATQYF,TGTGCCAGCAGCTTAGGGACCGGGACAGGGGATGCGACCCAGTACTTC
-,TRBV21-1,-,TRBJ2-7,CASSDIGTTPTYEQYF,TGTGCCAGCAGCGACATCGGGACAACCCCCACCTACGAGCAGTACTTC
-,TRBV29-1,TRBD1,TRBJ1-1,CSTRGSGQGVIHDTEAFF,TGCAGCACAAGGGGGTCGGGACAGGGAGTAATTCATGACACTGAAGCTTTCTTT
-,TRBV5-4,TRBD1,TRBJ1-2,CASSARDRENGYTF,TGTGCCAGCAGCGCCCGGGACAGGGAAAATGGCTACACCTTC
-,TRBV27,-,TRBJ2-7,CASSFQIKYEQYF,TGTGCCAGCAGTTTTCAGATAAAGTACGAGCAGTACTTC
-,TRBV15,TRBD1,TRBJ1-5,CATSREGRDRANQPQHF,TGTGCCACCAGCAGAGAGGGCCGGGACAGGGCCAATCAGCCCCAGCATTTT
-,TRBV15,-,TRBJ2-3,CATSTPSASVASTDTQYF,TGTGCCACCAGCACACCCTCCGCTAGCGTCGCTAGCACAGATACGCAGTATTTT
-,TRBV7-2,TRBD1,TRBJ1-2,CASSFSVARQGFDYTF,TGTGCCAGCAGCTTTAGCGTAGCGAGACAGGGTTTTGATTACACCTTC
-,TRBV2,-,TRBJ1-5,CATRSAGGQPQHF,TGTGCCACCAGATCCGCGGGGGGACAGCCCCAGCATTTT
-,TRBV27,-,TRBJ1-2,CASSPLIEGGGGYTF,TGTGCCAGCAGTCCGTTGATCGAGGGAGGGGGTGGCTACACCTTC